Each of the 18 T cell receptor beta chains below was sequenced from the same sample in a study of blood T cell repertoires in COVID-19 (dated by TCRdb to 2020 to 2022). The library came from the immunoSEQ multiplex PCR assay. TCRdb took over this immuneACCESS table, retaining in-frame rearrangements with V and J assigned. Such tables are incomplete; in checked studies, under half of the missing clones stem from an unresolved V gene, and the remainder is unexplained. This sample gives about 100,000 clones in total; approximately 88% of them show up just once. About 6% of the sample belongs to the ten largest clones. Sequencing was carried out using peripheral blood. The receptors shown here come from a woman aged 55 to 70 with acute or convalescent COVID-19.

V and J are TRBV7-8 and TRBJ1-4; 9 nucleotides match TRBD1. Losses at the gene ends were 1 base for V and 8 bases for J; bases not matched to a gene: 8. In germline, CDR1 is SGHVS, CDR2 FQNEAQ. The CDR3 extends over 16 amino acids. For the CDR3, the DNA is TGTGCCAGCAGCTTAGTAGACAGGGGGTTTTGGGAAAAACTGTTTTTT. Its translation: CASSLVDRGFWEKLFF.

This rearrangement joins TRBV6-5 to TRBJ2-5, with 8 bases identical to TRBD1. CDR3 size: 14 residues. The ends lost 6 bases at V and 5 bases at J; junction bases unmatched: 8. Per the germline V gene, CDR1 is MNHEY and CDR2 is SVGAGI. CDR3 bases: TGTGCCAGCAGGGTGTCAGGGGGCACGGAGACCCAGTACTTC. It specifies CASRVSGGTETQYF.

The chain combines TRBV6-5 with TRBJ2-5; D call uncertain. The CDR3 is 10 residues long. CDR1 MNHEY and CDR2 SVGAGI come from the germline V gene. V was shortened by 10 bases and J by 3 bases, with 6 bases between the two germline ends. CDR3 residues: CAILEETQYF. CDR3 in DNA: TGTGCCATCTTAGAAGAGACCCAGTACTTC.

CDR3 sequence (DNA): TGTGCCAGCAGCCAATACTCCAGAGGCGAGCAGTACTTC. Its translation: CASSQYSRGEQYF. This chain joins TRBV3-1 (or the pseudogene TRBV3-2) and TRBJ2-7; D is unresolved. The CDR3 consists of 13 residues. V was cut by 2 bases and J by 6 bases, with 11 bases left in between. Looked up from germline, CDR1 is LGHDT and CDR2 is YNNKEL (reference sequence).

This chain connects TRBV27 to TRBJ1-1; 7 bases are shared with TRBD1. The CDR3 length is 17 residues. Germline assignment: CDR1 MNHEY and CDR2 SMNVEV (reference sequence). Unmatched junction bases numbered 12, after V lost 5 bases and J lost 0 bases. CDR3 protein: CASSPADRIVMNTEAFF. In DNA form, the CDR3 reads TGTGCCAGCAGTCCTGCGGACAGGATAGTTATGAACACTGAAGCTTTCTTT.

V gene TRBV6-5 combines with J gene TRBJ2-7; 7 bases line up with TRBD2. The trim removed 8 bases at V and 0 bases at J, leaving 10 bases unmatched. Per the germline V gene, CDR1 is MNHEY and CDR2 is SVGAGI. The CDR3 loop spans 15 amino acids. DNA for the CDR3: TGTGCCAGCGGGGGGGGTAAAGAGAGCTCCTACGAGCAGTACTTC. Encoded protein: CASGGGKESSYEQYF.

The chain carries TRBV25-1 and TRBJ2-1; TRBD2 matches 13 bases. Germline trimming cut 1 base from V and 9 bases from J; bases unmatched to any gene: 3. The CDR3 has 15 amino acids. Per the germline V gene, CDR1 is MGHDK and CDR2 is SYGVNS. The CDR3 loop is CASSEWTSGSLEQFF. DNA for the CDR3: TGTGCCAGCAGTGAATGGACTAGCGGGAGTCTTGAGCAGTTCTTC.

The chain combines TRBV6-5 with TRBJ2-5; 7 bases map to TRBD1. Germline V gives CDR1 MNHEY, CDR2 SVGAGI. CDR3 size: 15 residues. The junction had 10 bases not matched to a gene; V was cut back by 7 bases and J by 2 bases. The DNA for the CDR3 is TGTGCCAGCATCCTCTTTCGGACAGGTCAAGAGACCCAGTACTTC. This codes for CASILFRTGQETQYF.

This clone was counted between two and nine times. The gene calls are TRBV5-6 and TRBJ1-1; D not certain. V dropped 3 bases and J dropped 0 bases, with 9 bases sitting between them. CDR3 size: 14 residues. Germline V gives CDR1 SGHDT, CDR2 YYEEEE. CDR3 region: CASSYLTVNTEAFF. In DNA, the CDR3 is TGTGCCAGCAGCTATTTAACAGTGAACACTGAAGCTTTCTTT.

The chain couples TRBV30 to TRBJ1-3; tentatively, D is TRBD1 (6 bases). The V end was cut by 2 bases, the J end by 4 bases, with 15 bases between. Germline CDR1 GTSNPN, CDR2 SVGIG (reference sequence). The CDR3 covers 15 residues. The chain's CDR3 is CAWSFAGGRGNTIYF. The CDR3 nucleotides are TGTGCCTGGAGTTTCGCCGGGGGGCGCGGAAACACCATATATTTT.

This chain links TRBV6-2 or TRBV6-3 with TRBJ1-2; D ambiguous. In germline, CDR1 is MNHEY, CDR2 SVGEGT. The V gene lost 2 bases and the J gene lost 2 bases, with 9 bases spanning the gap. The CDR3 runs to 14 residues. CDR3 loop: CASSYAGANYGYTF. CDR3 bases: TGTGCCAGCAGTTACGCCGGAGCGAACTATGGCTACACCTTC.

The rearrangement uses TRBV19 and TRBJ1-5; weak D call: TRBD1 (5 bases). CDR1 and CDR2 (germline): LNHDA, SQIVND (reference sequence). V shed 3 bases and J shed 4 bases, with 16 bases lying between them. The CDR3 extends over 16 amino acids. The CDR3: CASSMGRVGFNQPQHF. DNA for the CDR3: TGTGCCAGTAGTATGGGCAGGGTGGGCTTTAATCAGCCCCAGCATTTT.

By sample share, this clone is medium-sized (0.01 to 0.1%). V usage is TRBV4-2 and J usage is TRBJ2-1, with TRBD2 matching 13 bases. Germline loops: CDR1 LGHNA, CDR2 YNFKEQ. V trimming: 4 bases; J trimming: 8 bases; junction bases outside the gene matches: 11. This CDR3 region has 17 residues. The chain's CDR3 is CASSPTTSGRAIDEQFF. In DNA form, the CDR3 reads TGTGCCAGCAGCCCAACTACTAGCGGGAGGGCCATAGATGAGCAGTTCTTC.

Notes on this clone: A junction boundary mismatches the germline segment, possibly from a read error. The chain recombines TRBV5-8 with TRBJ2-1; D gene unclear. The CDR3 is 14 residues long. CDR1 SGHTS and CDR2 YDEGEE come from the germline V gene. Here the CDR3 DNA reads TGTGCCAGCAGCTTGGACTCTGCTAAAGGTGAGAGGATCTTC. This codes for CASSLDSAKGERIF.

The chain uses TRBV30 and TRBJ2-7; 8 bases match TRBD2. Germline CDR1 reads GTSNPN; CDR2 reads SVGIG (reference sequence). Trimming cost V 0 bases and J 2 bases; bases outside gene matches: 6. The CDR3 is 15 amino acids. The CDR3 region has the DNA TGTGCCTGGAGTGTAATAGCGGGAAATGCCTACGAGCAGTACTTC. Residues: CAWSVIAGNAYEQYF.

The rearrangement links TRBV9 to TRBJ1-2, with no clear D. CDR1 and CDR2 from the germline V gene are SGDLS and YYNGEE. Trimming removed 0 bases at V and 5 bases at J, with 20 bases between. The CDR3 spans 17 residues. CDR3 region: CASSVDSLSANIYGYTF. Written as DNA, the CDR3 is TGTGCCAGCAGCGTAGACAGTCTCTCCGCAAATATTTATGGCTACACCTTC.

CDR3 region: CSVEWQGDTEAFF. The CDR3 bases are TGCAGCGTTGAGTGGCAGGGTGACACTGAAGCTTTCTTT. The chain links TRBV29-1 to TRBJ1-1, with a tentative D call TRBD1 (5 bases). The V gene lost 3 bases and the J gene lost 3 bases, with 11 bases spanning the gap. The CDR3 covers 13 residues. Germline CDR1 and CDR2: SQVTM and ANQGSEA.

The J gene is TRBJ1-3, the V gene TRBV19; no reliable D call. V was trimmed by 11 bases and J by 4 bases, leaving 9 bases between them. Germline V gene sequence: CDR1 LNHDA, CDR2 SQIVND (reference sequence). This CDR3 region has 11 residues. The CDR3 reads CAGSTGNTIYF. The DNA for the CDR3 is TGTGCCGGTTCGACAGGAAACACCATATATTTT.